These 9 T cell receptor beta chains share one sample of origin, sequenced in a study of STAT5B mutations in CD4+ large granular lymphocyte leukemia. Repertoires were generated with immunoSEQ multiplex PCR, while TCRdb's copy carries only in-frame clones and drops some. The data hold fewer than 30,000 clones, with around 78% observed a single time. The sequenced sample was CD4+ T cells from blood buffy coats. The source of these receptors is a human donor in good health.

J is TRBJ2-3 and V is TRBV5-5; the D is unclear. Trimming left V 4 bases short and J 4 bases short, with 16 bases between. Per the germline V gene, CDR1 is SGHKS and CDR2 is YYEKEE (reference sequence). The CDR3 covers 15 residues. CDR3 amino acids: CASSQATLGSDTQYF. CDR3 nucleotides: TGTGCCAGCAGCCAAGCTACCTTGGGGTCAGATACGCAGTATTTT.

V gene TRBV5-1 combines with J gene TRBJ2-3; 8 bases map to TRBD2. After removal of 3 bases from V and 3 bases from J, the junction contained 9 bases not matched to a gene. Germline V gene data show CDR1 as SGHRS and CDR2 as YFSETQ. This CDR3 has 16 residues. CDR3 sequence (DNA): TGCGCCAGCAGCTCAGAACGGGGGGGCCAAACAGATACGCAGTATTTT. The encoded protein is CASSSERGGQTDTQYF.

V gene TRBV6-1 combines with J gene TRBJ1-1; possibly TRBD1 for D (5 bases). The CDR3 is made up of 13 amino acids. The V and J ends lost 6 bases and 4 bases respectively, with 12 bases between them. Looked up from germline, CDR1 is MNHNS and CDR2 is SASEGT. Here the CDR3 reads CASRVAQGTEAFF. The CDR3 DNA follows: TGTGCCAGCAGGGTGGCTCAGGGCACTGAAGCTTTCTTT.

This clone was detected only a few times. The chain uses TRBV27 and TRBJ2-2; 9 bases fit TRBD1. This CDR3 is 16 amino acids long. Germline V gives CDR1 MNHEY, CDR2 SMNVEV (reference sequence). V was pared by 3 bases and J by 5 bases, with 7 bases of the junction left unmatched. The CDR3 reads CASSFLTGTGTGELFF. Here the CDR3 DNA reads TGTGCCAGCAGTTTCCTTACCGGGACAGGGACCGGGGAGCTGTTTTTT.

The chain employs TRBV30 and TRBJ1-4, with 9 nucleotides matching TRBD1. Germline V CDR1 and CDR2: GTSNPN, SVGIG (reference sequence). The ends lost 2 bases at V and 5 bases at J; junction bases unmatched: 9. The CDR3 covers 16 residues. CDR3 sequence reads: CAWSTPRTGANEKLFF. The CDR3 DNA reads TGTGCCTGGAGTACCCCCCGGACAGGGGCGAATGAAAAACTGTTTTTT.

This rearrangement joins TRBV5-6 to TRBJ1-1, with 12 nucleotides matching TRBD1. CDR3 length: 15 residues. The V gene's germline CDR1 is SGHDT and CDR2 YYEEEE. The J segment lost 5 bases and the V segment lost 5 bases, leaving 7 bases of the junction unmatched. As DNA, the CDR3 is TGTGCCAGCAGGCATAGGGACAGGGGGCGAACTGAAGCTTTCTTT. Protein product: CASRHRDRGRTEAFF. The whole variable domain, filled in from reference TRBV5-6 and TRBJ1-1, reads DAGVTQSPTHLIKTRGQQVTLRCSPKSGHDTVSWYQQALGQGPQFIFQYYEEEERQRGNFPDRFSGHQFPNYSSELNVNALLLGDSALYLCASRHRDRGRTEAFFGQGTRLTVV.

This clone was seen once. The rearrangement joins TRBV18 to TRBJ1-1, with 9 bases fitting TRBD1. This CDR3 has 16 residues. The trim removed 3 bases at V and 0 bases at J, leaving 5 bases unmatched. Germline CDR1 reads KGHSH; CDR2 reads LQKENI. CDR3 amino acids: CASSPTGGILNTEAFF. In DNA form, the CDR3 reads TGTGCCAGCTCACCGACAGGGGGTATATTGAACACTGAAGCTTTCTTT.

V and J are TRBV7-2 and TRBJ2-5; TRBD1 aligns across 9 bases. The V and J ends lost 0 bases and 4 bases, in that order; junction bases with no gene match: 6. Germline CDR1 reads SGHTA; CDR2 reads FQGNSA. The CDR3 has 16 residues. The CDR3 here is CASSLAAQGAGETQYF. The CDR3 DNA reads as TGTGCCAGCAGCTTAGCCGCACAGGGGGCGGGAGAGACCCAGTACTTC.

The J gene is TRBJ2-1, the V gene TRBV11-2; 7 positions match TRBD2. Germline assignment: CDR1 SGHAT and CDR2 FQNNGV. The CDR3 runs to 16 residues. Germline trimming cut 0 bases from V and 2 bases from J; bases unmatched to any gene: 4. The CDR3 region is CASSLEGGLTYNEQFF. CDR3 in DNA: TGTGCCAGCAGCTTAGAGGGAGGGTTGACCTACAATGAGCAGTTCTTC.